This T cell receptor (beta chain) was profiled in a study of molecular identifiers for immune sequencing clone quantification. One entry per CDR3 protein results from TCRdb running MiXCR on the PCR reads. In the table there are about 320,000 distinct CDR3 sequences, roughly a quarter of which are singletons. CDR3 length equals 16 residues. The V gene's germline CDR1 is SGHTA and CDR2 FQGNSA. V shed 2 bases and J shed 9 bases, with 23 bases lying between them. This TCR derives from a human donor in good health. Some libraries in this study had Jurkat cell RNA spiked in. The chain carries TRBV7-2 and TRBJ2-7, with D uncertain. Specimen: naive CD8+ T cells from blood, with Jurkat cell RNA spiked in. Subset indicated: FACS-sorted CD8+CD4-CCR7+CD45RA+ naive T cells. The CDR3 bases are TGTGCCAGCAGCTTAATTTTAGGGTGCACACCCAAGGTGCAGTACTTC. Its translation: CASSLILGCTPKVQYF.